Following are 2 T cell receptor beta chains from one sample sequenced in a study of blood T cells in healthy people across ages. For the second PCR, which ran for roughly 6 to 12 cycles, a sample-barcoded 5' primer and a J-beta primer mix were used. TCRdb used MiXCR to reprocess the 5' RACE reads, holding one entry per CDR3 protein. The sample holds 1.8 million or so distinct CDR3 sequences, more than 35% seen once. Sequenced material: blood. Receptor source: a human donor in good health.

This sequence joins TRBV5-1 and TRBJ2-5; 12 bases are a match to TRBD1. Germline CDR1 is SGHRS and CDR2 is YFSETQ. V lost 4 bases, J lost 11 bases, and 9 bases stayed unmatched. This CDR3 has 14 amino acids. The CDR3 sequence: CASSRGQGAEEQYF. The CDR3 bases are TGCGCCAGCAGCCGGGGACAGGGGGCGGAGGAGCAGTACTTC.

The chain's CDR3 is CASSSTSRGAKSYGYTF. In DNA form, the CDR3 reads TGTGCCAGCAGTTCAACCAGTCGAGGGGCGAAGAGCTATGGCTACACCTTC. This chain connects TRBV6-6 to TRBJ1-2, with TRBD1 as a possible D gene (5 bases). The length of the CDR3 is 17 residues. The germline gives CDR1 MNHNY, CDR2 SVGAGI (reference sequence). V was clipped by 4 bases and J by 4 bases, with 22 bases between them.